This T cell receptor (beta chain) came from a study of T cells after yellow fever vaccination. The overall study: Fractions of low cell number were prepared using SMART-Seq v4 Ultra Low Input. General study results and limits: Most clones from primary vaccination were detected again post-booster (roughly 95% CD4, about 88% CD8). FACS-sorted repertoires might harbor abundant contaminating clonotypes from the bulk population.

For this clonotype: Antigen: not known.

TCRdb reanalysed the 5' RACE reads using MiXCR and keeps one entry per CDR3 protein. Of 99,000 or so distinct CDR3 sequences in the sample, approximately 6.3% are singletons; the top ten hold about 41%. V shed 3 bases, J shed 1 base, and the junction held 15 bases outside the gene matches. Germline values: CDR1 PRHDT, CDR2 FYEKMQ (reference sequence). The CDR3 is 19 amino acids. The TCR originated in a man aged 18 to 29 who received the YFV17D yellow fever vaccine. The gene calls are TRBV13 and TRBJ1-1; TRBD1 agrees at 9 bases. This specimen consisted of CD8+ T cells sorted from PBMCs, obtained 10 days after the yellow fever booster vaccination. The CDR3 DNA reads TGTGCCAGCAGCTTGCCGGACAGGGGTAAAATCGGTGGGAACACTGAAGCTTTCTTT. Translation gives CASSLPDRGKIGGNTEAFF.